This TCR beta chain was found in a study of T cell responses to AZD1222 COVID-19 vaccine. This table comes from immunoSEQ multiplex PCR, and its TCRdb copy is limited to in-frame clones, with some not included. Here the sample spans around 180,000 clones, around 92% being singletons. Comment on this clone: The antigen remains undetermined.

Findings of the study overall: The donor cohort was predominantly white British with a female majority, and clonal diversity may have been underestimated.

The sample in question was peripheral blood, obtained on day 0 of AZD1222 vaccination. The TCR originated in an adult in good health.

The CDR3 region has the DNA TGTGCCAGCAGGCAGGGTCCCAAAAATTCACCCCTCCACTTT. It codes for CASRQGPKNSPLHF. The gene calls are TRBV27 and TRBJ1-6, with D perhaps matching TRBD1 (5 bases). The CDR3 runs to 14 residues. Germline lookup yields CDR1 MNHEY and CDR2 SMNVEV (reference sequence). V dropped 6 bases and J dropped 7 bases, with 13 bases sitting between them.